This TCR beta chain was sequenced in a study of shared clonotypes between healthy human individuals. The overall study: The cohort comprised a couple of women and a few men. Their ages spanned 18 to 49 years. A donor's plate count was three for CD4 naive and three for CD4 memory; CD8 naive had two and CD8 memory one.

Here immunoSEQ multiplex PCR was the method, and the copy in TCRdb shows in-frame clones only, minus some. The repertoire consists of about 2 million clones, with roughly 95% occurring once and the leading ten covering 0.1% to 0.15%. CDR1 is SGHTA, CDR2 FQGNSA, per germline. V shed 4 bases and J shed 5 bases, with 14 bases lying between them. The length of the CDR3 is 14 residues. Sequences were obtained from naive CD4+ T cells sorted from blood. The subset denotes: CD45RA+ positively selected. The receptor was derived from a man aged 18 to 30 in good health. This rearrangement joins TRBV7-2 to TRBJ1-2, with a tentative D call TRBD1 (5 bases). This CDR3 reads CASSSNQGIYGYTF. The CDR3, as DNA: TGTGCCAGCAGCTCAAATCAGGGAATATATGGCTACACCTTC.